The 5 T cell receptor beta chains listed next were all sequenced from one sample in a study of cytomegalovirus exposure and HLA in healthy donors. The PCR was carried out with 60 Vbeta primers and 13 Jbeta primers. Clones were read by immunoSEQ multiplex PCR, and TCRdb kept only the in-frame ones, dropping some. The sample has more than 130,000 clones; roughly 76% are singletons. Sequencing input: PBMCs. The receptors were gathered from a man aged 18-30 years in good health and CMV-seronegative.

This clone has only a few counts. The J gene is TRBJ2-7, the V gene TRBV7-8; 11 bases map to TRBD2. V trimming: 5 bases; J trimming: 5 bases; junction bases outside the gene matches: 11. Germline lookup yields CDR1 SGHVS and CDR2 FQNEAQ. This CDR3 contains 16 residues. The CDR3 DNA reads as TGTGCCAGCAGCCTGAGACTAGCGGGGACTTGGGACGAGCAGTACTTC. Encoded protein: CASSLRLAGTWDEQYF.

This clone was recorded only once. This chain uses TRBV6-1 with TRBJ1-1; no reliable D call. This CDR3 is 15 amino acids long. V gave up 2 bases and J gave up 1 base, with 11 bases separating them. Germline CDR1 is MNHNS and CDR2 is SASEGT. CDR3: CASSESRSSNTEAFF. The CDR3 nucleotides are TGTGCCAGCAGTGAATCGAGGTCCTCGAACACTGAAGCTTTCTTT.

The chain links TRBV7-9 to TRBJ1-4; D may be TRBD1 (6 bases). The CDR3 has 15 residues. Per germline, CDR1 SEHNR and CDR2 FQNEAQ (reference sequence). V was pared by 4 bases and J by 3 bases, with 12 bases between. In DNA, the CDR3 is TGTGCCAGCAGCTCAACAGGGAAGCCTAATGAAAAACTGTTTTTT. Translating gives CASSSTGKPNEKLFF.

This chain connects TRBV9 to TRBJ2-2; D ambiguous. V lost 0 bases to trimming and J lost 6 bases, with 6 bases between them. Per the germline V gene, CDR1 is SGDLS and CDR2 is YYNGEE. CDR3 length equals 13 residues. This chain's CDR3 is CASSVDFSGELFF. The CDR3 coding sequence is TGTGCCAGCAGCGTAGACTTTTCCGGGGAGCTGTTTTTT.

This chain links TRBV2 with TRBJ2-5; the match to TRBD1 covers 8 bases. TRBJ2-7 explains the end of the DNA better; the J call may be wrong. The V gene's germline CDR1 is SNHLY and CDR2 FYNNEI. The CDR3 covers 16 residues. CDR3 amino acids: CASSEKASGGAYEQYF. CDR3 coding DNA: TGTGCCAGCAGTGAAAAGGCGTCAGGGGGCGCTTACGAGCAGTACTTC.